This T cell receptor (beta chain) was recorded in a study of control samples from healthy donors and cancer patients. V lost 5 bases and J 2 bases, leaving 12 bases between the germline ends. CDR1 is SGHTA, CDR2 FQGTGA, per germline. This CDR3 spans 14 amino acids. Clones were read by immunoSEQ multiplex PCR, and TCRdb kept only the in-frame ones, dropping some. The sample records 390,000 or so clones, 80% to 95% being singletons. The sample consisted of PBMCs. The J gene is TRBJ2-5, the V gene TRBV7-3; D not resolved. This clonotype was sampled from a man in his forties or fifties with head and neck cancer. The CDR3: CASSEKAEQETQYF. The CDR3 nucleotides are TGTGCCAGCAGCGAAAAGGCCGAACAAGAGACCCAGTACTTC.